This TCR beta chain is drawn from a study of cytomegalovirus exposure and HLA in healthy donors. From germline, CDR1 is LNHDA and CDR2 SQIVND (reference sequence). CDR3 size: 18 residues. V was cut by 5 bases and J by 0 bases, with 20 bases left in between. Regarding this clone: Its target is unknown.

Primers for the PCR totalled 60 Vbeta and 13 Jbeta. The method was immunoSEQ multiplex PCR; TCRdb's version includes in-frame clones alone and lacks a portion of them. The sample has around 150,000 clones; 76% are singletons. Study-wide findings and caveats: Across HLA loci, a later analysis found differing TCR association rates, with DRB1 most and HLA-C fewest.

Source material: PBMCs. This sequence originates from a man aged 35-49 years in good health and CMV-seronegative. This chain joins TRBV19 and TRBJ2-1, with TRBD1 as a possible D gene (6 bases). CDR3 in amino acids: CASSSGPGTLSSYNEQFF. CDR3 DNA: TGTGCCAGTAGTTCAGGACCCGGGACATTGAGCTCCTACAATGAGCAGTTCTTC.